These 4 T cell receptor beta chains were sequenced from one sample in a study of T cells after yellow fever vaccination. TCRdb re-called the 5' RACE reads with MiXCR, one entry per CDR3 protein. Of 250,000 to 300,000 distinct CDR3 sequences in the sample, roughly 5.6% were seen once. Sequencing was performed on CD4+ T cells sorted from PBMCs, taken on the day of the yellow fever booster vaccination. These receptors were obtained from a man aged 18 to 29 who received the YFV17D yellow fever vaccine.

There are many counts of this clonotype. The rearrangement joins TRBV25-1 to TRBJ2-5; 8 positions match TRBD1. The CDR3 length is 17 residues. The germline gives CDR1 MGHDK, CDR2 SYGVNS. Trimming removed 0 bases from V and 4 bases from J; junction bases left unmatched: 10. CDR3 in amino acids: CASSEYPQGAVGETQYF. The CDR3 nucleotides read TGTGCCAGCAGTGAATATCCCCAGGGGGCCGTGGGAGAGACCCAGTACTTC.

V and J are TRBV10-3 and TRBJ2-3; no reliable D call. Germline lookup yields CDR1 ENHRY and CDR2 SYGVKD. The CDR3 is made up of 14 amino acids. Trimming cost V 0 bases and J 4 bases, with 8 bases left between them. The CDR3: CAISESDRPDTQYF. The CDR3 nucleotides are TGTGCCATCAGTGAGTCTGATCGGCCAGATACGCAGTATTTT.

V and J are TRBV5-4 and TRBJ2-7; D ambiguous. Germline V lookup: CDR1 SGHNT, CDR2 YYREEE (reference sequence). CDR3 size: 14 residues. Deletions cut 3 bases from V and 7 bases from J, with 17 bases between. CDR3 coding DNA: TGTGCCAGCAGCTCGAGAAGTACGGGTATGGAGCAGTACTTC. It translates to CASSSRSTGMEQYF.

A few counts support this clonotype. The V gene is TRBV3-1, the J gene TRBJ1-4, with 9 bases aligning to TRBD1. The germline CDR1 and CDR2 sequences are LGHDT and YNNKEL (reference sequence). V was pared by 1 base and J by 5 bases, with 2 bases of the junction left unmatched. CDR3 size: 15 residues. In DNA form, the CDR3 reads TGTGCCAGCAGCCAAGGACAGGGGGGAAATGAAAAACTGTTTTTT. This gives the protein CASSQGQGGNEKLFF.